This is a list of T cell receptor beta chains from one sample in a study of memory B cells and T cells in multiple sclerosis. TCRdb's copy holds only in-frame clones and misses some; the assay was immunoSEQ multiplex PCR. Of roughly 30,000 clones in the sample, 86% were seen once. These receptors' antigens are unknown. The source material was PBMCs from blood kept in culture. Source of these receptors: a human donor with multiple sclerosis. Each CDR3 is given with its conserved first and last residue. A D gene is named only where the DNA matches it firmly. Clone size is given for some rows only: seen once, a few or many times, or a class if the clone is expanded.

j_gene	len	d_gene	abundance	v_gene	CDR3nt	CDR3aa
TRBJ2-1	14	NA	once	TRBV30	TGTGCCTGGAGCGGGACATCCACCTACAATGAGCAGTTCTTC	CAWSGTSTYNEQFF
TRBJ1-2	13	NA	NA	TRBV6-5	TGTGCCAGCAGTTTTAACCGGGGGTATGGCTACACCTTC	CASSFNRGYGYTF
TRBJ2-3	17	NA	NA	TRBV4-1	TGCGCCAGCAGCCAAGATATGTATTCGGATATCACAGATACGCAGTATTTT	CASSQDMYSDITDTQYF
TRBJ1-3	15	NA	NA	TRBV4-1	TGCGCCAGCAGCCAAGATGGGACGGCGGGAAACACCATATATTTT	CASSQDGTAGNTIYF
TRBJ2-3	16	NA	NA	TRBV6-5	TGTGCCAGCAGTTCCCCGTCGGGGCGTCCCACAGATACGCAGTATTTT	CASSSPSGRPTDTQYF
TRBJ2-4	12	NA	NA	TRBV9	TGTGCCAGCAGCGTAGACGGGAACATTCAGTACTTC	CASSVDGNIQYF
TRBJ1-2	15	TRBD1	NA	TRBV5-5	TGTGCCAGCAGCTTGGCACGAGACAGGGACTATGGCTACACCTTC	CASSLARDRDYGYTF
TRBJ1-2	13	NA	NA	TRBV18	TGTGCCAGCTCACCGGAGGCTAACTATGGCTACACCTTC	CASSPEANYGYTF
TRBJ2-2	14	TRBD2	NA	TRBV9	TGTGCCAGCAGCGTAGAACTAGCGGCCGGGGAGCTGTTTTTT	CASSVELAAGELFF
TRBJ2-2	13	NA	few	TRBV11-3	TGTGCCAGCAGCTTGGGTGTTCCGGGGGAGCTGTTTTTT	CASSLGVPGELFF
TRBJ1-6	15	NA	NA	TRBV11-1	TGTGCCAGCAGCTTAGACTTGTCTACAAATTCACCCCTCCACTTT	CASSLDLSTNSPLHF
TRBJ2-7	14	TRBD2	NA	TRBV7-8	TGTGCCAGCAGCCAAGCGGGGGCTAGCTACGAGCAGTACTTC	CASSQAGASYEQYF
TRBJ2-3	16	TRBD2	NA	TRBV5-1	TGCGCCAGCAGCCTGCTACGCGGGAGGCCAATAGATACGCAGTATTTT	CASSLLRGRPIDTQYF
TRBJ1-3	13	TRBD1	NA	TRBV6-1	TGTGCCAGCAGGACAGGGATTGGAAACACCATATATTTT	CASRTGIGNTIYF
TRBJ2-7	15	TRBD1	NA	TRBV6-1	TGTGCCAGCAGTGAGAACAGGGGAGCCTTGTACGAGCAGTACTTC	CASSENRGALYEQYF
TRBJ2-5	15	TRBD2	NA	TRBV6-6	TGTGCCAGCAGTTTGGTTAGCGGGGGCCAAGAGACCCAGTACTTC	CASSLVSGGQETQYF
TRBJ2-7	13	NA	NA	TRBV9	TGTGCCAGCAGCGTAGGTCCGAACTACGAGCAGTACTTC	CASSVGPNYEQYF
TRBJ2-7	13	NA	NA	TRBV5-1	TGCGCCAGCAGCGCGTCCCCTAGGGGCGAGCAGTACTTC	CASSASPRGEQYF
TRBJ2-3	17	TRBD2	NA	TRBV7-2	TGTGCCAGCAGCTTAGCACCTGCGGGGGGGCCTACAGATACGCAGTATTTT	CASSLAPAGGPTDTQYF
TRBJ1-2	13	TRBD1	NA	TRBV29-1	TGCAGCGTTGTTGGGGGACAGGGGCAGGGCTACACCTTC	CSVVGGQGQGYTF
TRBJ1-2	14	NA	NA	TRBV6-6	TGTGCCAGCAGACATGTGAACAGGGTCGGTGGCTACACCTTC	CASRHVNRVGGYTF
TRBJ1-2	14	NA	NA	TRBV19	TGTGCCAGTAGTATAATGTCGGGGATAGATGGCTACACCTTC	CASSIMSGIDGYTF
TRBJ1-2	14	NA	NA	TRBV9	TGTGCCAGCAGCGTAGACAGAGTTAACTATGGCTACACCTTC	CASSVDRVNYGYTF
TRBJ1-4	14	NA	NA	TRBV19	TGTGCCAGTAGTACCGGGGGGAACGATGAAAAACTGTTTTTT	CASSTGGNDEKLFF
TRBJ2-7	15	TRBD2	NA	TRBV2	TGTGCCAGCAGCCCAACTAGCGGGGGATACTACGAGCAGTACTTC	CASSPTSGGYYEQYF
TRBJ1-4	14	NA	NA	TRBV6-5	TGTGCCAGCAGTTACGGGAGAGTGGGCGAAAAACTGTTTTTT	CASSYGRVGEKLFF
TRBJ2-7	17	NA	NA	TRBV7-8	TGTGCCAGCAGCTTATCAGGGCTTTTAGGGTTCACCTACGAGCAGTACTTC	CASSLSGLLGFTYEQYF
TRBJ2-7	13	NA	once	TRBV2	TGTGCCAGCAAAACGGTGGTCCACTACGAGCAGTACTTC	CASKTVVHYEQYF